These 32 T cell receptor beta chains were sequenced from one sample in a study of PD-1 blockade in classical Hodgkin lymphoma. Every single patient, without exception, relapsed after autologous stem cell transplantation, and brentuximab vedotin exposure varied. Measured with immunoSEQ multiplex PCR; TCRdb has only the in-frame clones, and not every one. Altogether over 85,000 clones are present, more than 80% being singletons, with the ten largest covering under 20%. Specimen: peripheral blood mononuclear cells (PBMCs), collected before the second cycle of nivolumab. The origin of the receptors is a human donor with classical Hodgkin lymphoma.

The V call is TRBV5-1, the J call TRBJ1-3, with D possibly being TRBD1 (5 bases). V lost 3 bases and J 0 bases, leaving 13 bases between the germline ends. The CDR3 has 16 amino acids. Germline V gene sequence: CDR1 SGHRS, CDR2 YFSETQ. The CDR3 loop reads CASSSLGPSSGNTIYF. The DNA of the CDR3 is TGCGCCAGCAGCTCATTGGGGCCTTCCTCTGGAAACACCATATATTTT.

This clone was found a few times. This could be a read error, since a much larger clone is one nucleotide away. The chain carries TRBV11-2 and TRBJ2-7, with D perhaps matching TRBD1 (6 bases). CDR3 length: 12 residues. The V end lost 5 bases, the J end lost 3 bases, and 8 bases lay between the germline ends. Germline lookup yields CDR1 SGHAT and CDR2 FQNNGV. The CDR3 region is CASSEQGYEQYF. In DNA form, the CDR3 reads TGTGCCAGCAGCGAACAGGGCTACGAGCAGTACTTC.

This clone has only a few counts. The chain carries TRBV27 and TRBJ1-1, with D perhaps matching TRBD1 (5 bases). Germline-derived CDR1 and CDR2 are MNHEY and SMNVEV (reference sequence). The CDR3 has 14 amino acids. Trimming pared 4 bases from V and 4 bases from J, leaving 13 bases between. The CDR3 DNA follows: TGTGCCAGCAGTTCCCTCCTAGGGGCCACTGAAGCTTTCTTT. The encoded protein is CASSSLLGATEAFF.

This rearrangement joins TRBV5-1 to TRBJ2-2; 8 bases agree with TRBD2. The CDR3 runs 17 residues. Germline V gives CDR1 SGHRS, CDR2 YFSETQ. V dropped 4 bases and J dropped 0; count of bases not matched to a gene: 8. In DNA, the CDR3 is TGCGCCAGCAGCGTACAAGCGGGGGCGTCGAACACCGGGGAGCTGTTTTTT. Amino acids: CASSVQAGASNTGELFF.

This clone was seen a single time. V and J are TRBV10-1 and TRBJ2-3; D remains ambiguous. Trimming stripped 4 bases from V and 0 bases from J, with 14 bases between. The germline V gene encodes CDR1 WNHNN and CDR2 SYGVQD (reference sequence). This CDR3 is built from 16 residues. CDR3 amino acids: CASSGTFPASTDTQYF. The CDR3 region has the DNA TGCGCCAGCAGTGGAACATTCCCCGCAAGCACAGATACGCAGTATTTT.

The chain uses TRBV28 and TRBJ2-5; D may be TRBD1 or TRBD2 (5 bases each). Germline CDR1 is MDHEN and CDR2 is SYDVKM. This CDR3 contains 15 residues. With 6 bases removed from V and 4 bases from J, the gap between germline ends came to 18 bases. The CDR3 DNA reads as TGTGCCAGCAGGTCGGGGCAGGGTCTTCGAGAGACCCAGTACTTC. Translated, it gives CASRSGQGLRETQYF.

The rearrangement links TRBV9 to TRBJ2-3; perhaps TRBD1 as D (6 bases). The CDR3 consists of 13 residues. The ends were cut back, 0 bases at V and 5 bases at J, with 7 bases in the middle. Germline values: CDR1 SGDLS, CDR2 YYNGEE. CDR3 sequence: CASSVDREDTQYF. The CDR3 bases are TGTGCCAGCAGCGTAGACAGGGAAGATACGCAGTATTTT.

The rearrangement uses TRBV4-2 and TRBJ2-7; D call uncertain. This CDR3 is 14 amino acids long. Germline loops: CDR1 LGHNA, CDR2 YNFKEQ. The V end lost 0 bases, the J end lost 5 bases, and 11 bases lay between the germline ends. This chain's CDR3 is CASSQEGLEDEQYF. The DNA of the CDR3 is TGTGCCAGCAGCCAAGAAGGGCTAGAGGACGAGCAGTACTTC.

The gene calls are TRBV7-9 and TRBJ2-7; perhaps TRBD1 as D (6 bases). CDR1 is SEHNR and CDR2 is FQNEAQ in the germline V gene (reference sequence). Deletions cut 2 bases from V and 5 bases from J, with 13 bases between. This CDR3 contains 14 residues. The CDR3 is CASSLRTDTDEQYF. The CDR3 DNA sequence: TGTGCCAGCAGCTTAAGGACAGATACTGACGAGCAGTACTTC.

The V gene is TRBV18, the J gene TRBJ1-2, with TRBD1 matching 11 bases. The germline V gene has CDR1 KGHSH and CDR2 LQKENI. The CDR3 has 15 amino acids. The V segment lost 2 bases and the J segment 6 bases; nucleotides outside the gene matches: 5. The chain's CDR3 is CASSPLDRGPNGYTF. CDR3 DNA: TGTGCCAGCTCACCATTGGACAGGGGGCCGAATGGCTACACCTTC.

The chain employs TRBV9 and TRBJ2-1; the match to TRBD2 covers 9 bases. Looked up from germline, CDR1 is SGDLS and CDR2 is YYNGEE. Trimming at V came to 3 bases and at J to 9 bases, leaving 16 bases not matched to a gene. This CDR3 is built from 17 residues. The CDR3 protein is CASSEPSAREGEIEQFF. The CDR3 coding sequence is TGTGCCAGCAGCGAACCCTCGGCGCGGGAGGGAGAAATTGAGCAGTTCTTC.

This clone has only a few counts. The chain carries TRBV10-3 and TRBJ2-7; 10 positions agree with TRBD1. V shed 6 bases and J 5 bases; nucleotides not matched to a gene: 10. The CDR3 is made up of 15 amino acids. The germline V gene encodes CDR1 ENHRY and CDR2 SYGVKD. The CDR3 spells CAIRNRDRGSHEQYF. The DNA of the CDR3 is TGTGCCATCAGAAACCGGGACAGGGGATCCCACGAGCAGTACTTC.

This clone was seen only once. This chain uses TRBV28 with TRBJ1-2, with a possible D match to TRBD1 (5 bases). The V gene lost 6 bases and the J gene lost 8 bases, with 16 bases spanning the gap. Germline CDR1 MDHEN, CDR2 SYDVKM. This CDR3 has 13 residues. In DNA form, the CDR3 reads TGTGCCAGCAGCCTCCTCGGAGGGGTAGGCTACACCTTC. This encodes CASSLLGGVGYTF.

In its sample, this clone was seen once. J is TRBJ2-5 and V is TRBV9, with D perhaps TRBD1 (5 bases). The length of the CDR3 is 15 residues. The germline V gene has CDR1 SGDLS and CDR2 YYNGEE. Trimming took off 1 base at V and 5 bases at J, with 15 bases between the two ends. Here the CDR3 reads CASSVLGVSLETQYF. The CDR3 nucleotides read TGTGCCAGCAGCGTACTAGGGGTGTCGTTGGAGACCCAGTACTTC.

This rearrangement joins TRBV11-3 to TRBJ1-2; the D is unclear. The germline V and J ends were trimmed by 0 bases and 2 bases, with 13 bases remaining between them. CDR1 and CDR2 from the germline V gene are SGHNT and YENEEA. The CDR3 runs 16 residues. CDR3 in DNA: TGTGCCAGCAGCTTAGACGAGGGCCAAATCAACTATGGCTACACCTTC. Translation: CASSLDEGQINYGYTF.

This chain links TRBV2 with TRBJ2-1; 7 nucleotides agree with TRBD2. V shed 7 bases and J 6 bases; nucleotides not matched to a gene: 9. This CDR3 has 14 residues. Germline V CDR1 and CDR2: SNHLY, FYNNEI. CDR3 protein: CASNPEGRGNEQFF. The CDR3 coding sequence is TGTGCCAGCAACCCCGAGGGGAGGGGCAATGAGCAGTTCTTC. Supplemented by reference TRBV2 and TRBJ2-1, the full variable domain reads EPEVTQTPSHQVTQMGQEVILRCVPISNHLYFYWYRQILGQKVEFLVSFYNNEISEKSEIFDDQFSVERPDGSNFTLKIRSTKLEDSAMYFCASNPEGRGNEQFFGPGTRLTVL.

This clone has only one observation. The V call is TRBV5-1, the J call TRBJ1-2; TRBD1 matches 9 bases. V lost 4 bases and J lost 8; bases outside the gene matches: 12. Germline assignment: CDR1 SGHRS and CDR2 YFSETQ. The CDR3 is 15 residues long. CDR3 in DNA: TGCGCCAGCAGCGCCCCGGGACAGGGAGTGCGGGGCTACACCTTC. Its translation: CASSAPGQGVRGYTF.

The chain uses TRBV13 and TRBJ2-3; 8 nucleotides line up with TRBD2. The CDR3 sequence is 14 residues long. The junction had 7 bases not matched to a gene; V was cut back by 4 bases and J by 7 bases. CDR1 and CDR2 from the germline V gene are PRHDT and FYEKMQ (reference sequence). CDR3 sequence: CASSYTGTRNTQYF. In DNA, the CDR3 is TGTGCCAGCAGCTATACTGGGACTAGAAATACGCAGTATTTT.

This clone was seen only once. J is TRBJ2-2 and V is TRBV6-6; weak D call: TRBD2 (5 bases). Trimming pared 6 bases from V and 4 bases from J, leaving 12 bases between. In germline, CDR1 is MNHNY, CDR2 SVGAGI (reference sequence). The CDR3 totals 14 residues. CDR3 region: CASRPGLATGELFF. Written as DNA, the CDR3 is TGTGCCAGCAGGCCCGGACTTGCCACCGGGGAGCTGTTTTTT.

The chain has TRBV28 and TRBJ1-1, with 7 bases that match TRBD1. With 8 bases clipped from V and 2 bases from J, the junction kept 11 bases outside the gene matches. Germline values: CDR1 MDHEN, CDR2 SYDVKM. The CDR3 consists of 15 residues. CDR3 coding DNA: TGTGCCAGCTCCCTGCCGAGACAGGGCAACACTGAAGCTTTCTTT. This sequence encodes CASSLPRQGNTEAFF.

This rearrangement joins TRBV6-1 to TRBJ2-5, with D tentatively TRBD2 (6 bases). Trimming took 5 bases from V and 4 from J, leaving 20 bases between them. Germline V CDR1 and CDR2: MNHNS, SASEGT. CDR3 length: 16 residues. The CDR3 region has the DNA TGTGCCAGCAGTAAAGGGACGCCCAACGGGGGAGAGACCCAGTACTTC. As protein: CASSKGTPNGGETQYF.

This clone was seen just once. The rearrangement links TRBV7-6 to TRBJ1-3, with D hard to call. Germline values: CDR1 SGHVS, CDR2 FNYEAQ. This CDR3 is 13 amino acids long. The V gene lost 2 bases and the J gene lost 4 bases, with 6 bases spanning the gap. The CDR3 is CASSLIAGNTIYF. DNA of the CDR3: TGTGCCAGCAGCTTAATAGCCGGAAACACCATATATTTT.

The CDR3 sequence is CASSEVFAGGGADTQYF. The CDR3 DNA is TGCGCCAGCAGTGAGGTCTTTGCGGGAGGGGGGGCAGATACGCAGTATTTT. This chain uses TRBV10-2 with TRBJ2-3; 9 bases are a match to TRBD2. Trimming at V came to 2 bases and at J to 4 bases, leaving 10 bases not matched to a gene. CDR1 and CDR2 (germline): WSHSY, SAAADI. The CDR3 is 17 residues long.

V is TRBV18 and J is TRBJ2-3; unclear D gene. Between the trimmed V and J ends, which lost 4 bases and 0 bases, there was a span of 11 bases. This CDR3 region has 15 residues. In germline, CDR1 is KGHSH, CDR2 LQKENI. Written as DNA, the CDR3 is TGTGCCAGCTCACTGGACCGAGGAAGCACAGATACGCAGTATTTT. As protein: CASSLDRGSTDTQYF.

The chain employs TRBV10-3 and TRBJ2-1, with D perhaps matching TRBD2 (6 bases). This CDR3 region has 14 residues. V lost 3 bases, J lost 9 bases, and 15 bases lay in between. The V gene's germline CDR1 is ENHRY and CDR2 SYGVKD. The CDR3 DNA reads as TGTGCCATCAGTGATACGTTGGGGGGATTTGAGCAGTTCTTC. This sequence encodes CAISDTLGGFEQFF.

The chain uses TRBV6-5 and TRBJ2-7; D ambiguous. This CDR3 spans 13 amino acids. The germline CDR1 and CDR2 sequences are MNHEY and SVGAGI. The ends were cut back, 4 bases at V and 6 bases at J, with 13 bases in the middle. CDR3 bases: TGTGCCAGCAGTTGGATTTTCGGTGGCGAGCAGTACTTC. Translated, it gives CASSWIFGGEQYF.

This clone was picked up a small number of times. V is TRBV7-9 and J is TRBJ2-7; D uncertain. V lost 6 bases and J 3 bases, leaving 6 bases between the germline ends. CDR3 length: 11 amino acids. Germline assignment: CDR1 SEHNR and CDR2 FQNEAQ (reference sequence). CDR3 in DNA: TGTGCCAGCAGTTCACGCTACGAGCAGTACTTC. It codes for CASSSRYEQYF.

The chain couples TRBV14 to TRBJ2-1; unclear D gene. Germline V gene sequence: CDR1 SGHDN, CDR2 FVKESK. Trimming removed 3 bases at V and 10 bases at J, with 16 bases between. The CDR3 is 14 amino acids. The CDR3 loop reads CASSQSLPFGEQFF. As DNA, the CDR3 is TGTGCCAGCAGCCAGTCCCTACCCTTTGGAGAGCAGTTCTTC.

Details on this clone: This same CDR3 is encoded by further DNA sequences in the sample. This CDR3 is CASSLNSGSGETQYF. In nucleotides, the CDR3 is TGCGCCAGCAGCTTGAATAGCGGGAGCGGGGAGACCCAGTACTTC. The genes are TRBV5-1 and TRBJ2-5; 9 bases line up with TRBD2. J lost 5 bases, V lost 1 base, and 6 bases had no gene match. The CDR3 is made up of 15 amino acids. The germline CDR1 and CDR2 sequences are SGHRS and YFSETQ.

This chain joins TRBV19 and TRBJ2-2, with D perhaps being TRBD1 or TRBD2 (5 bases each). Germline lookup yields CDR1 LNHDA and CDR2 SQIVND (reference sequence). This CDR3 comprises 15 residues. With 4 bases removed from V and 7 bases from J, the gap between germline ends came to 16 bases. The CDR3, as DNA: TGTGCCAGTAGTAGGGACCTGGTCCAGGGCGGGGAGCTGTTTTTT. Amino acid sequence: CASSRDLVQGGELFF.

This chain uses TRBV2 with TRBJ1-5; a possible D gene is TRBD1 (5 bases). V dropped 6 bases and J dropped 11 bases, with 17 bases sitting between them. Germline V gives CDR1 SNHLY, CDR2 FYNNEI. CDR3 length equals 13 residues. CDR3: CASSLLSWGTQHF. DNA for the CDR3: TGTGCCAGCAGCCTCCTCAGTTGGGGGACCCAGCATTTT.

The CDR3 is CASSQTGAPYEQYF. The CDR3 DNA reads as TGTGCCAGCAGTCAGACAGGGGCGCCCTACGAGCAGTACTTC. This sequence joins TRBV6-5 and TRBJ2-7, with 8 bases aligning to TRBD1. The CDR3 is 14 residues long. Per the germline V gene, CDR1 is MNHEY and CDR2 is SVGAGI. V gave up 5 bases and J gave up 2 bases; unmatched junction bases: 5.